The clone carrying this TCR beta chain was seen many times. Antigen unknown. This CDR3 spans 14 amino acids. In germline, CDR1 is SGHKS, CDR2 YYEKEE (reference sequence). With 3 bases removed from V and 4 bases from J, the gap between germline ends came to 13 bases. This record belongs to a study of T cells after yellow fever vaccination. Study-wide background: In the case of low-cell-number fractions, SMART-Seq v4 Ultra Low Input was used for preparation.

In making TCR cDNA, 5'RACE template switching added a universal primer site and UMIs to it. One entry per CDR3 protein, called by TCRdb with MiXCR from the 5' RACE reads. The sample contains about 250,000 distinct CDR3 sequences, approximately 3.8% of which appear only once. Findings and caveats of the study: Among all clonotypes, a small share was observed in both CD4 and CD8 compartments. Reappearance after the booster was seen for most primary-vaccination clones, at 95% to 98% CD4 and around 88% CD8.

The sequence was collected from a man between 18 and 29 years old who received the YFV17D yellow fever vaccine. Sequenced here: PBMCs, sampled 15 days after the yellow fever booster vaccination. V usage is TRBV5-5 and J usage is TRBJ1-1, with a possible D match to TRBD1 (5 bases). CDR3 nucleotide sequence: TGTGCCAGCAGCTACACCATCGGGGGCACTGAAGCTTTCTTT. The encoded protein is CASSYTIGGTEAFF.